Listed below are T cell receptor beta chains from one sample, sequenced in a study of beta chain features in type 1 diabetes. Method: immunoSEQ multiplex PCR; TCRdb's copy keeps in-frame clones and lacks some. The table records roughly 340,000 clones, over 9.5% of them present only once. Specimen: naive CD4+ T cells from blood. The source is a woman between 18 and 29 years old with type 1 diabetes. Both conserved end residues are part of each CDR3. The D gene is left open where the match is weak. The size of a clone is reported for some rows only, either as once, few or many, or as a class for expanded clones.

TRBV7-9	17	TRBJ2-3	few	TRBD1	CASSLVLGQGAGDTQYF	TGTGCCAGCAGCTTGGTCTTGGGGCAGGGGGCAGGAGATACGCAGTATTTT
TRBV30	15	TRBJ2-7	few	TRBD2	CAWRASGLAVGEQYF	TGTGCCTGGAGAGCCTCGGGACTAGCTGTGGGGGAGCAGTACTTC
TRBV29-1	14	TRBJ2-1	few	TRBD1	CSAWTGTPYNEQFF	TGCAGCGCTTGGACAGGGACACCCTACAATGAGCAGTTCTTC
TRBV12-5	13	TRBJ1-1	few	TRBD1	CASGLTGGTEAFF	TGTGCTAGTGGTTTAACAGGGGGGACTGAAGCTTTCTTT
TRBV10-2	14	TRBJ1-1	NA	NA	CASSESGSLTEAFF	TGCGCCAGCAGTGAGTCGGGGAGCCTCACTGAAGCTTTCTTT
TRBV30	11	TRBJ1-1	NA	NA	CAWTSGRLAFF	TGTGCCTGGACGTCAGGGCGGCTTGCTTTCTTT
TRBV7-9	12	TRBJ2-1	few	NA	CASSVGGNEQFF	TGTGCCAGCAGTGTGGGAGGCAATGAGCAGTTCTTC
TRBV4-1	17	TRBJ2-3	few	TRBD2	CASSQGSLAVSTDTQYF	TGCGCCAGCAGCCAAGGCTCCCTAGCGGTTAGCACAGATACGCAGTATTTT
TRBV30	13	TRBJ2-5	few	NA	CAWSSRESGAQYF	TGTGCCTGGAGTTCCCGGGAAAGTGGGGCCCAGTACTTC
TRBV25-1	16	TRBJ2-1	few	NA	CASSAYPRSSYNEQFF	TGTGCCAGCAGTGCCTATCCTAGGAGCTCCTACAATGAGCAGTTCTTC
TRBV9	15	TRBJ2-3	few	NA	CASSKDGVPFDTQYF	TGTGCCAGCAGCAAGGATGGAGTCCCCTTTGATACGCAGTATTTT
TRBV7-2	16	TRBJ2-7	NA	NA	CASSLLGRGLSYEQYF	TGTGCCAGCAGCTTACTAGGCAGGGGATTATCCTACGAGCAGTACTTC
TRBV4-3	15	TRBJ2-2	NA	NA	CASSLGVGASGELFF	TGCGCCAGCAGCCTTGGGGTTGGGGCATCCGGGGAGCTGTTTTTT
TRBV11-2	17	TRBJ2-4	NA	NA	CASSPGVGGPSKNIQYF	TGTGCCAGCAGTCCCGGTGTGGGGGGGCCTTCCAAAAACATTCAGTACTTC
TRBV4-2	15	TRBJ2-7	NA	NA	CASSQDLWGRNGEYF	TGTGCCAGCAGCCAAGATTTATGGGGGAGGAATGGGGAGTACTTC
TRBV15	16	TRBJ2-7	few	NA	CATSRDPGNSRGEQYF	TGTGCCACCAGCAGAGATCCGGGTAACTCCCGAGGCGAGCAGTACTTC
TRBV6-5	14	TRBJ2-2	few	TRBD1	CASGGQGVRVELFF	TGTGCCAGCGGGGGACAGGGGGTACGTGTGGAGCTGTTTTTT
TRBV5-5	14	TRBJ2-7	NA	NA	CASSFISAQGEQYF	TGTGCCAGCAGCTTCATATCGGCGCAGGGAGAGCAGTACTTC
TRBV29-1	13	TRBJ2-3	NA	TRBD1	CSADWTGADTQYF	TGCAGCGCGGATTGGACAGGCGCAGATACGCAGTATTTT
TRBV2	12	TRBJ1-1	few	NA	CASSEVVPGAFF	TGTGCCAGCAGTGAAGTCGTCCCGGGAGCTTTCTTT
TRBV10-3	14	TRBJ2-5	NA	NA	CAISEPRSGETQYF	TGTGCCATCAGTGAACCCCGGTCGGGGGAGACCCAGTACTTC
TRBV19	13	TRBJ2-1	few	NA	CASRVGESAEQFF	TGTGCCAGTAGGGTGGGAGAGTCCGCTGAGCAGTTCTTC
TRBV19	12	TRBJ1-2	NA	NA	CASNDNSNGYTF	TGTGCCAGTAATGACAATTCGAATGGCTACACCTTC
TRBV5-1	14	TRBJ1-2	few	TRBD1	CASSTGQGTGGYTF	TGCGCCAGCAGCACAGGACAGGGGACGGGCGGCTACACCTTC
TRBV9	13	TRBJ1-1	NA	NA	CASSPRGGTEAFF	TGTGCCAGCAGCCCAAGGGGGGGCACTGAAGCTTTCTTT
TRBV18	14	TRBJ2-5	NA	TRBD2	CASSPPGGSETQYF	TGTGCCAGCTCACCACCGGGAGGGTCGGAGACCCAGTACTTC
TRBV4-1	12	TRBJ1-1	NA	NA	CASSQANSEAFF	TGCGCCAGCAGCCAGGCGAACAGTGAAGCTTTCTTT
TRBV5-1	13	TRBJ2-7	NA	TRBD1	CASSPETGAAQYF	TGCGCCAGCAGCCCGGAAACAGGGGCCGCTCAGTACTTC
TRBV6-1	16	TRBJ2-1	few	NA	CASSKADSLSYNEQFF	TGTGCCAGCAGTAAAGCGGACAGCCTCTCCTACAATGAGCAGTTCTTC
TRBV19	17	TRBJ1-4	NA	NA	CASSTDIPPGSEEKLFF	TGTGCCAGTAGTACTGATATCCCGCCCGGGAGCGAGGAAAAACTGTTTTTT
TRBV19	14	TRBJ1-2	NA	TRBD1	CATQPGTGSGGYTF	TGTGCCACCCAACCCGGGACAGGCTCGGGTGGCTACACCTTC
TRBV28	16	TRBJ2-3	few	TRBD1	CASRLGPGQGTDTQYF	TGTGCCAGCAGACTGGGGCCCGGACAGGGGACAGATACGCAGTATTTT
TRBV2	13	TRBJ2-7	NA	NA	CASSVPSSSEQYF	TGTGCCAGCAGTGTACCTAGTAGCAGCGAGCAGTACTTC
TRBV4-1	18	TRBJ2-2	few	TRBD1	CASSRFPQGEIDTGELFF	TGCGCCAGCAGCCGCTTCCCACAGGGGGAGATTGACACCGGGGAGCTGTTTTTT
TRBV7-9	15	TRBJ2-3	NA	NA	CASSGGQGGADTQYF	TGTGCCAGCAGCGGCGGACAGGGAGGGGCAGATACGCAGTATTTT
TRBV11-3	14	TRBJ1-1	NA	NA	CASRPGSLNTEAFF	TGTGCCAGCCGCCCAGGCAGCCTGAACACTGAAGCTTTCTTT
TRBV29-1	15	TRBJ1-4	NA	NA	CSVEGSRSTNEKLFF	TGCAGCGTTGAAGGTAGTCGGTCAACTAATGAAAAACTGTTTTTT